This section outlines one T cell receptor beta chain sequence together with its context. The antigen this receptor binds is unknown. An end of the junction does not agree with germline; a read error may underlie this. The CDR3 holds 13 amino acids from the cysteine to the phenylalanine. Solely the CDR3 DNA is kept, with 39 bases framed from the first base. The germline V gene supplies CDR1 SGHAT and CDR2 FQNNGV. Sequencing used an Illumina HiSeq 1500. The public reads were run again by TCRdb, first through fastp at Q25 and then through MiXCR, and only productive beta chains were kept. When rows share a CDR3 protein, they turn into one entry using the most common DNA and genes. This sample is represented by roughly 200,000 distinct CDR3 sequences; about 40% of them were singletons. Jointly, the top ten make up approximately 59% of the sample. Taken with the paper, the label for treatment or condition translates to: in vitro stimulation with specific CMV peptide epitopes to enrich CMV-specific T cells.

This sample is part of a study of T cell repertoires in cytomegalovirus infection (dated by TCRdb to between 2018 and 2021). Regarding the research as a whole: Alongside well-studied HLA-B-restricted epitopes, the peptide stimulations were aimed at recently identified HLA-C-restricted CMV epitopes, whose presentation resists viral immunomodulation. The HLA type of each donor mattered for the analysis, because public TCR beta signatures pointed to carriage of CMV infection along with the matching HLA type. Findings and caveats that apply to the study as a whole: Carriers of CMV infection plus the relevant HLA type were discriminated by the cumulative frequency of public TCR beta family members in the study cohort and in an independent approximately 360-donor cohort. In the ex vivo response, HLA-C-restricted CMV-specific TCR beta clonotypes were dominant, and in two of eight donors the single most frequent clonotype came from this HLA-C-restricted group.

This TCR was recovered from a human donor in good health (CMV status not recorded). Some clones in this sample may be carry-over from other donors' samples. The sequence joins TRBV11-2 to TRBJ1-1; there is no confident call for the D gene. The specimen comprised CD8+ T cells from cultured PBMCs, sampled from culture after CMV antigen stimulation. The CDR3 region: CASSLGGNAEAFF. The bases are TGTGCCAGCAGCTTAGGAGGGAACGCTGAAGCTTTCTTT.